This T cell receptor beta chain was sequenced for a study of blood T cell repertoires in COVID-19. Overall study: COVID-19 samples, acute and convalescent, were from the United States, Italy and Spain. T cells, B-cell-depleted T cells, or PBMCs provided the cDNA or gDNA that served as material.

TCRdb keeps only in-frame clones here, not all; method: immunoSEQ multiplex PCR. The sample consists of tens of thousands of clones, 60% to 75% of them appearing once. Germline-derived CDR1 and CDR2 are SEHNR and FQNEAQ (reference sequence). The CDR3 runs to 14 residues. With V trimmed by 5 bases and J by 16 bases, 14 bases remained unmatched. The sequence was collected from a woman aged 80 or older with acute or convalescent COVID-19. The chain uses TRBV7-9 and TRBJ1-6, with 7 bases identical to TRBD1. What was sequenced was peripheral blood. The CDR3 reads CASSLSGTAASLHF. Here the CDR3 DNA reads TGTGCCAGCAGCCTCTCCGGGACAGCCGCCTCTCTCCACTTT.